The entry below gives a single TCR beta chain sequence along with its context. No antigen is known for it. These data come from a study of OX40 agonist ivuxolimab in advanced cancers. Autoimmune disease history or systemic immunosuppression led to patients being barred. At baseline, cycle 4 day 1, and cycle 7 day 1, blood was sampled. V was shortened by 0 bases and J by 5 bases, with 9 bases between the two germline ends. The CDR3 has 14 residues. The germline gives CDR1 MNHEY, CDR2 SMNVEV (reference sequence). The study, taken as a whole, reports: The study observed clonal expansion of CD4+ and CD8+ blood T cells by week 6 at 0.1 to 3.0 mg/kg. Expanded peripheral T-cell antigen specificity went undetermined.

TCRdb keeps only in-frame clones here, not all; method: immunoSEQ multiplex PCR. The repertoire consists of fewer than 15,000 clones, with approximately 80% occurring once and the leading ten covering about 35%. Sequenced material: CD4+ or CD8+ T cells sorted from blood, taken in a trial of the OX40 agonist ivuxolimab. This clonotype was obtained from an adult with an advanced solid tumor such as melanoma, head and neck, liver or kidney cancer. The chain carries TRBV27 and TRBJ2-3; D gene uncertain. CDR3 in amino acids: CASSLSGLGDTQYF. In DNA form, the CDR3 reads TGTGCCAGCAGTTTATCGGGCTTAGGAGATACGCAGTATTTT.